This T cell receptor (beta chain) was recorded in a study of T-cell reconstitution after alpha-beta-depleted transplantation in children. The table lists this clonotype with a few counts. Researchers prepared the TCRbeta library using unique molecular identifiers, the study reports. TCRdb recomputed calls from the PCR reads with MiXCR, one row per CDR3 protein. The sample has 350,000 to 450,000 distinct CDR3 sequences; about a fifth are singletons. V was cut by 2 bases and J by 6 bases, with 11 bases left in between. The CDR3 consists of 14 residues. CDR1 is SGHRS and CDR2 is YFSETQ in the germline V gene.

The receptor's source is a human donor who donated a stem cell graft to a child with acute myeloid leukemia. The sample in question was PBMCs from the stem cell graft donor, obtained from the stem cell graft. The V and J genes are TRBV5-1 and TRBJ2-2; the D gene could be TRBD1 or TRBD2 (6 bases each). The CDR3: CASSFSGEAGELFF. DNA for the CDR3: TGCGCCAGCAGCTTTTCAGGGGAGGCCGGGGAGCTGTTTTTT.